Listed here are 13 T cell receptor beta chains from one sample, sequenced in a study of blood T cell repertoires in COVID-19. Some clones are missing from TCRdb's copy, which holds only in-frame ones; the method was immunoSEQ multiplex PCR. The data contain approximately 80,000 clones, around 69% of them singletons. Specimen: peripheral blood. Receptor source: a man between 70 and 80 years old with active or convalescent COVID-19.

V is TRBV5-1 and J is TRBJ2-3, with a weak D call TRBD2 (5 bases). Germline V gene sequence: CDR1 SGHRS, CDR2 YFSETQ. The CDR3 is 14 residues long. V was shortened by 4 bases and J by 7 bases, with 16 bases between the two germline ends. The CDR3 bases are TGCGCCAGCAGCCTCGCGCTACTAGGGAATACGCAGTATTTT. It yields the protein CASSLALLGNTQYF.

This clone came up once. CDR3 in DNA: TGTGCCATCAGTGACACTAGGGGCACAGATACGCAGTATTTT. It specifies CAISDTRGTDTQYF. J is TRBJ2-3 and V is TRBV10-3, with a weak D call TRBD2 (5 bases). The CDR3 spans 14 residues. Trimming left V 3 bases short and J 1 base short, with 8 bases between. The germline V gene has CDR1 ENHRY and CDR2 SYGVKD.

The chain is built from TRBV5-1 and TRBJ2-3; TRBD1 matches 12 bases. The CDR3 is 15 residues long. The germline V gene encodes CDR1 SGHRS and CDR2 YFSETQ. Trimming removed 4 bases from V and 4 bases from J; junction bases left unmatched: 4. The CDR3 loop is CASSGDRGLSDTQYF. As DNA, the CDR3 is TGCGCCAGCAGCGGGGACAGGGGGCTTTCAGATACGCAGTATTTT. Complete variable domain (other parts from reference TRBV5-1 and TRBJ2-3): KAGVTQTPRYLIKTRGQQVTLSCSPISGHRSVSWYQQTPGQGLQFLFEYFSETQRNKGNFPGRFSGRQFSNSRSEMNVSTLELGDSALYLCASSGDRGLSDTQYFGPGTRLTVL.

The J gene is TRBJ1-1, the V gene TRBV28; no firm D call. This CDR3 has 12 amino acids. Trimming removed 8 bases from V and 0 bases from J, with 7 bases in between. Germline CDR1 and CDR2: MDHEN and SYDVKM. The CDR3 reads CASLAVNTEAFF. CDR3 DNA: TGTGCCAGCCTCGCAGTGAACACTGAAGCTTTCTTT.

The chain carries TRBV12-3 or TRBV12-4 and TRBJ2-7; perhaps TRBD1 as D (6 bases). The CDR3 loop spans 13 amino acids. Trimming took off 6 bases at V and 0 bases at J, with 9 bases between the two ends. The CDR3 loop reads CASRQGYSYEQYF. The CDR3 bases are TGTGCCAGCAGACAGGGTTACTCCTACGAGCAGTACTTC.

The chain recombines TRBV19 with TRBJ1-3; 7 bases are a match to TRBD1. Germline CDR1 reads LNHDA; CDR2 reads SQIVND (reference sequence). V shed 6 bases and J 7 bases; nucleotides not matched to a gene: 6. This CDR3 spans 13 amino acids. In DNA, the CDR3 is TGTGCCAGTAGAGGGACAGATCCGAACACCATATATTTT. Translation: CASRGTDPNTIYF.

The V gene is TRBV19, the J gene TRBJ2-5; D is unclear. This CDR3 is 18 amino acids long. V dropped 5 bases and J dropped 2 bases, with 24 bases sitting between them. Per germline, CDR1 LNHDA and CDR2 SQIVND (reference sequence). The CDR3 here is CASSLSASKHGWQETQYF. The CDR3 region has the DNA TGTGCCAGTAGTTTATCAGCGAGTAAACACGGGTGGCAAGAGACCCAGTACTTC.

V usage is TRBV2 and J usage is TRBJ2-7, with a possible D match to TRBD1 (5 bases). Germline values: CDR1 SNHLY, CDR2 FYNNEI. The length of the CDR3 is 13 residues. Between the trimmed V and J ends, which lost 4 bases and 6 bases, there was a span of 13 bases. CDR3 in DNA: TGTGCCAGCAGTGTTTACAGGCGAAGCGAGCAGTACTTC. Protein: CASSVYRRSEQYF.

The CDR3 nucleotides read TGTGCCATCAGTGAGTCCTTACCCCAACGGGATACGCAGTATTTT. Its translation is CAISESLPQRDTQYF. The V gene is TRBV10-3, the J gene TRBJ2-3; D call uncertain. Germline CDR1 ENHRY, CDR2 SYGVKD. This CDR3 contains 15 residues. Trimming left V 0 bases short and J 6 bases short, with 13 bases between.

This chain links TRBV5-3 with TRBJ2-1; D not resolved. TRBV5-3 falls under the ORF class, with uncertain function. This CDR3 contains 13 residues. V dropped 2 bases and J dropped 9 bases, with 12 bases sitting between them. CDR3 DNA: TGTGCCAGAAGCTTAATCCTTATCGGTGAGCAGTTCTTC. Its protein is CARSLILIGEQFF.

This chain joins TRBV2 and TRBJ1-3; D is unresolved. The V gene lost 6 bases and the J gene lost 4 bases, with 13 bases spanning the gap. CDR1 SNHLY and CDR2 FYNNEI come from the germline V gene. This CDR3 spans 14 amino acids. The DNA of the CDR3 is TGTGCCAGCAGACCCCCGGAGAGGGGAAACACCATATATTTT. It encodes CASRPPERGNTIYF.

This rearrangement joins TRBV6-5 to TRBJ2-1, with a possible D match to TRBD2 (5 bases). CDR3 length equals 15 residues. V dropped 6 bases and J dropped 7 bases, with 19 bases sitting between them. Germline V gene lookup returns CDR1 MNHEY and CDR2 SVGAGI. CDR3 sequence (DNA): TGTGCCAGCAGCAGCCACGGGAAGGGATGGAATGAGCAGTTCTTC. This sequence encodes CASSSHGKGWNEQFF.

Ten or more counts support this clone. This rearrangement joins TRBV5-5 to TRBJ1-2; TRBD1 matches at 10 bases. From germline, CDR1 is SGHKS and CDR2 YYEKEE (reference sequence). The V gene end was trimmed by 4 bases and the J gene end by 6 bases; junction bases not matched to a gene: 9. CDR3 length: 15 amino acids. CDR3 sequence reads: CASSRTGGIGDGYTF. The CDR3 bases are TGTGCCAGCAGCCGGACAGGGGGAATTGGAGATGGCTACACCTTC.